These T cell receptor beta chains were read from a single sample in a study of shared clonotypes between healthy human individuals. The assay was immunoSEQ multiplex PCR, and TCRdb's table has in-frame clones only and misses some. Here the sample spans hundreds of thousands of clones, roughly 83% being singletons. Sequenced material: PBMCs. The receptors derive from a woman aged 40 to 50 in good health. Some clones in this sample may be carry-over from other donors' samples. The CDR3 runs from the conserved cysteine through the conserved F or W. The order of the fields is clone size, D gene, J gene, V gene, CDR3 DNA, CDR3 protein. D genes are given only for firm matches. Where a row states a size, it is once, few, many or the class of an expanded clone; other rows omit it.

size: once; D: -; J: TRBJ2-6; V: TRBV11-2; DNA: TGTGCCAGCAGCTTAGACAGGGCTGGGGCCAACGTCCTGACTTTC; CDR3: CASSLDRAGANVLTF
size: many; D: -; J: TRBJ2-7; V: TRBV6-1; DNA: TGTGCCAGCAGGTCTCCCCCGGGTCGCGAGCAGTACTTC; CDR3: CASRSPPGREQYF
size: few; D: -; J: TRBJ2-1; V: TRBV4-3; DNA: TGCGCCAGCAGCCCACGGACGGCCTACTCCTACAATGAGCAGTTCTTC; CDR3: CASSPRTAYSYNEQFF
size: -; D: -; J: TRBJ2-5; V: TRBV7-9; DNA: TGTGCCAGCAGCTTTCGTAGAGGAGGGCCGGGGGAGACCCAGTACTTC; CDR3: CASSFRRGGPGETQYF
size: -; D: -; J: TRBJ2-5; V: TRBV7-9; DNA: TGTGCCAGCAGCTTAGCGCAGGGAGGAGAGACCCAGTACTTC; CDR3: CASSLAQGGETQYF
size: -; D: -; J: TRBJ1-4; V: TRBV5-5; DNA: TGTGCCAGCAGCCATACAGGGAAAACTAATGAAAAACTGTTTTTT; CDR3: CASSHTGKTNEKLFF
size: -; D: -; J: TRBJ1-4; V: TRBV18; DNA: TGTGCCAGCTCACCTCGGGAGGCTAATGAAAAACTGTTTTTT; CDR3: CASSPREANEKLFF
size: many; D: -; J: TRBJ2-1; V: TRBV10-2; DNA: TGCGCCAGCGTTAGCAGGAGCTACAATGAGCAGTTCTTC; CDR3: CASVSRSYNEQFF
size: -; D: TRBD1; J: TRBJ1-2; V: TRBV6-5; DNA: TGTGCCAGCAGCTCGGACAGGAGATATGGCTACACCTTC; CDR3: CASSSDRRYGYTF
size: once; D: TRBD1; J: TRBJ2-3; V: TRBV29-1; DNA: TGCAGCGTATCTACCGGGACAGGGTCAGATACGCAGTATTTT; CDR3: CSVSTGTGSDTQYF
size: -; D: TRBD2; J: TRBJ2-1; V: TRBV7-9; DNA: TGTGCCAGCAGCAACCCTAGCGGGAGCAAGGACAATGAGCAGTTCTTC; CDR3: CASSNPSGSKDNEQFF
size: -; D: TRBD1; J: TRBJ1-1; V: TRBV5-7; DNA: TGTGCCAGCAGCCCTGACAGGGGGAACACTGAAGCTTTCTTT; CDR3: CASSPDRGNTEAFF
size: -; D: TRBD2; J: TRBJ2-1; V: TRBV6-1; DNA: TGTGCCAGCAGCGTCGAATTTAGCGGGAGGAATGAGCAGTTCTTC; CDR3: CASSVEFSGRNEQFF
size: few; D: -; J: TRBJ1-1; V: TRBV7-9; DNA: TGTGCCAGCAGCCGACTCGTACCCCCTGAAGCTTTCTTT; CDR3: CASSRLVPPEAFF
size: -; D: TRBD1; J: TRBJ2-7; V: TRBV7-2; DNA: TGTGCCAGCAGCATTACCGGGACAGGGACATACGAGCAGTACTTC; CDR3: CASSITGTGTYEQYF
size: -; D: -; J: TRBJ2-1; V: TRBV21-1; DNA: TGTGCCAGCAGCAAAAAGCTGAGACTAGCGGGAGGGCGGTCCTACAATGAGCAGTTCTTC; CDR3: CASSKKLRLAGGRSYNEQFF
size: -; D: TRBD2; J: TRBJ2-3; V: TRBV28; DNA: TGTGCCAGCACCGAGGGACTAGCGGGAGGGTGGGGAGATACGCAGTATTTT; CDR3: CASTEGLAGGWGDTQYF
size: -; D: TRBD2; J: TRBJ2-3; V: TRBV4-1; DNA: TGCGCCAGCAGCCAAGGGACTAGCGGGAGGTCCGATACGCAGTATTTT; CDR3: CASSQGTSGRSDTQYF
size: -; D: -; J: TRBJ2-2; V: TRBV10-3; DNA: TGTGCCATCAGTGACGTGGCGGCGGGACTCACCGGGGAGCTGTTTTTT; CDR3: CAISDVAAGLTGELFF
size: -; D: TRBD2; J: TRBJ2-1; V: TRBV19; DNA: TGTGCCAGTAGTATAGGGTCCAGCGGGGACAATGAGCAGTTCTTC; CDR3: CASSIGSSGDNEQFF
size: -; D: -; J: TRBJ2-2; V: TRBV19; DNA: TGTGCCAGTACCCCCGGGGCCGTCGGGGAGCTGTTTTTT; CDR3: CASTPGAVGELFF
size: -; D: TRBD2; J: TRBJ2-2; V: TRBV5-8; DNA: TGTGCCAGCAGACTAGCGGGTTCGAACACCGGGGAGCTGTTTTTT; CDR3: CASRLAGSNTGELFF
size: -; D: -; J: TRBJ1-1; V: TRBV28; DNA: TGTGCCAGCAGTCCCTCGGGCAGGGGATTAGCTTTCTTT; CDR3: CASSPSGRGLAFF
size: -; D: -; J: TRBJ2-5; V: TRBV13; DNA: TGTGCCAGCAGCTTAGGGGGTGGTCTGGGGGAGACCCAGTACTTC; CDR3: CASSLGGGLGETQYF
size: -; D: -; J: TRBJ1-5; V: TRBV6-6; DNA: TGTGCCAGCACTCAAGGGCTAGGACCCCAGCATTTT; CDR3: CASTQGLGPQHF
size: -; D: TRBD2; J: TRBJ2-1; V: TRBV27; DNA: TGTGCCAGCAGTCCGACTAGCCGCAGACCGAGTAATGAGCAGTTCTTC; CDR3: CASSPTSRRPSNEQFF
size: once; D: -; J: TRBJ2-1; V: TRBV14; DNA: TGTGCCAGCAGCCAAGGATCTAGCGTTGGCAATGAGCAGTTCTTC; CDR3: CASSQGSSVGNEQFF
size: -; D: -; J: TRBJ2-1; V: TRBV28; DNA: TGTGCCAGCAGTTTTCTACTAGCCGCCTACAATGAGCAGTTCTTC; CDR3: CASSFLLAAYNEQFF
size: -; D: -; J: TRBJ1-2; V: TRBV7-2; DNA: TGTGCCAGCAGCCCGAGCGGGGCCTTATATGGCTACACCTTC; CDR3: CASSPSGALYGYTF
size: -; D: -; J: TRBJ1-1; V: TRBV7-8; DNA: TGTGCCAGCAGCCCTCCGAACAGGCTGAACACTGAAGCTTTCTTT; CDR3: CASSPPNRLNTEAFF
size: -; D: -; J: TRBJ1-3; V: TRBV4-2; DNA: TGTGCCAGCAGCCAAGGGCACGACTCTGGAAACACCATATATTTT; CDR3: CASSQGHDSGNTIYF
size: -; D: TRBD2; J: TRBJ2-3; V: TRBV28; DNA: TGTGCCAGCAGTACTCCGGGACTAGCGGGACGCACAGATACGCAGTATTTT; CDR3: CASSTPGLAGRTDTQYF
size: -; D: TRBD1; J: TRBJ2-7; V: TRBV5-1; DNA: TGCGCCAGCAGCCACCGGGACAGGGATTCCGAGCAGTACTTC; CDR3: CASSHRDRDSEQYF
size: -; D: -; J: TRBJ2-5; V: TRBV10-3; DNA: TGTGCCATCAGTGAGTCAGGAGGGATTGGAGAGACCCAGTACTTC; CDR3: CAISESGGIGETQYF
size: -; D: -; J: TRBJ2-5; V: TRBV28; DNA: TGTGCCAGCACCGCGGGACAGACTTTAGAGACCCAGTACTTC; CDR3: CASTAGQTLETQYF
size: -; D: -; J: TRBJ2-7; V: TRBV11-2; DNA: TGTGCCAGCACCCGCGGGGAAGTCTACGAGCAGTACTTC; CDR3: CASTRGEVYEQYF
size: -; D: -; J: TRBJ2-3; V: TRBV7-2; DNA: TGTGCCAGCAGCTTACAGCGGGTCCTCCCAGATACGCAGTATTTT; CDR3: CASSLQRVLPDTQYF
size: few; D: -; J: TRBJ1-1; V: TRBV11-2; DNA: TGTGCCAGCAGCTTAGGGCGCCAGGGTGAAGCTTTCTTT; CDR3: CASSLGRQGEAFF
size: -; D: TRBD2; J: TRBJ2-1; V: TRBV5-4; DNA: TGTGCCAGCAGAGGGACTAGCGGGGTTTCCTACAATGAGCAGTTCTTC; CDR3: CASRGTSGVSYNEQFF
size: -; D: -; J: TRBJ2-4; V: TRBV7-2; DNA: TGTGCCAGCAGCTTAGGTAGCGGAGGAGGAGACATTCAGTACTTC; CDR3: CASSLGSGGGDIQYF
size: -; D: -; J: TRBJ1-2; V: TRBV28; DNA: TGTGCCAGCAGTCCAGGACCGTTCCCTTATGGCTACACCTTC; CDR3: CASSPGPFPYGYTF
size: -; D: -; J: TRBJ2-1; V: TRBV4-2; DNA: TGTGCCAGCAGCTCCGCGGGACTTGACAATGAGCAGTTCTTC; CDR3: CASSSAGLDNEQFF
size: -; D: -; J: TRBJ2-7; V: TRBV5-1; DNA: TGCGCCAGCAGCTTGGAAGGAGGGTTGGGCGAGCAGTACTTC; CDR3: CASSLEGGLGEQYF
size: -; D: -; J: TRBJ2-7; V: TRBV7-9; DNA: TGTGCCAGCAGCCAAGGGGGGGCAGGGGGCGAGCAGTACTTC; CDR3: CASSQGGAGGEQYF
size: few; D: -; J: TRBJ1-1; V: TRBV6-1; DNA: TGTGCCAGCAGTGAAGCTCGAAGGATTTTGAACACTGAAGCTTTCTTT; CDR3: CASSEARRILNTEAFF